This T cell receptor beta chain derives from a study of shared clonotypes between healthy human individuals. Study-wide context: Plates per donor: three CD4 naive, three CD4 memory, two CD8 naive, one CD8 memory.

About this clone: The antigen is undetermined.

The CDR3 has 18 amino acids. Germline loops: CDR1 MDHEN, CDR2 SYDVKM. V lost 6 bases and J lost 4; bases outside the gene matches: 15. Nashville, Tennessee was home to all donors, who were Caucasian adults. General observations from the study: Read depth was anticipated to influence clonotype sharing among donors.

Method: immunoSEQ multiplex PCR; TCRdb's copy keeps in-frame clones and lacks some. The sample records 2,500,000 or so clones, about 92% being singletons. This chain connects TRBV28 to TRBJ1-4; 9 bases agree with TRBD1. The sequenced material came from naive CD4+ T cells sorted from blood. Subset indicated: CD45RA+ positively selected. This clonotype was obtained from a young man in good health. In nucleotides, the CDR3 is TGTGCCAGCAGCCCCCCCCCGGGACAGGGTCGTTATAATGAAAAACTGTTTTTT. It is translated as CASSPPPGQGRYNEKLFF.